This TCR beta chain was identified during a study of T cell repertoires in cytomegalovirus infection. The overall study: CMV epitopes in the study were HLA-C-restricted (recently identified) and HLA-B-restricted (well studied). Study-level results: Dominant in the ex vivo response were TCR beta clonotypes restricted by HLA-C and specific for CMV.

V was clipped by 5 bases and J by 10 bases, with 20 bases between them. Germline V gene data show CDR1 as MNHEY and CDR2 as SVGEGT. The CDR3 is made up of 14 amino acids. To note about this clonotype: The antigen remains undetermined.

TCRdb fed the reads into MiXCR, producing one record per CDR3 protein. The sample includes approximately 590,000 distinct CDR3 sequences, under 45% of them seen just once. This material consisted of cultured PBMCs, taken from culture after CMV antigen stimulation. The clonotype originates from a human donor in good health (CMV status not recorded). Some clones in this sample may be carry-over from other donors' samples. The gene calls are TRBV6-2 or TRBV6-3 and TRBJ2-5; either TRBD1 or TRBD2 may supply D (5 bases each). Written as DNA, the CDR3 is TGTGCCAGCAGTGCCCGGGACCCCCCCGGTTTCCAGTACTTC. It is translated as CASSARDPPGFQYF.